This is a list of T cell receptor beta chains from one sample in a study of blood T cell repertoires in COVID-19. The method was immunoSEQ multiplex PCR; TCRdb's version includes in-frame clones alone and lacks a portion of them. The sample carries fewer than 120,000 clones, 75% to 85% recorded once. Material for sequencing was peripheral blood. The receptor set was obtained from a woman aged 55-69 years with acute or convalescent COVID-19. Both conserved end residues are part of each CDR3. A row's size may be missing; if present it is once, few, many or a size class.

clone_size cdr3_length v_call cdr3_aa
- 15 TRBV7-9 CASSPPAAHNEKLFF
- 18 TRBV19 CASSMLASGELNTGELFF
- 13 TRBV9 CASSVVQVPEAFF
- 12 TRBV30 CAWSSGWMGYTF
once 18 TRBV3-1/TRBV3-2 CASSHDRWAGGHTGELFF
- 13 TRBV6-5 CASSGQPNQPQHF
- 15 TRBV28 CASSLAGQGHNEQYF
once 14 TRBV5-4 CASSREGSTGELFF
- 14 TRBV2 CAVILGGPGNTIYF
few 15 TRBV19 CASSQRGLGHNEQFF
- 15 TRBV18 CASSQGAVPNTEAFF
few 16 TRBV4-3 CASTMEAGPSARGYTF
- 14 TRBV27 CASRLAWATGELFF
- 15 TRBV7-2 CASSLATGGYQPQHF
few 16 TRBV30 CAWTTGGATKYNEQFF